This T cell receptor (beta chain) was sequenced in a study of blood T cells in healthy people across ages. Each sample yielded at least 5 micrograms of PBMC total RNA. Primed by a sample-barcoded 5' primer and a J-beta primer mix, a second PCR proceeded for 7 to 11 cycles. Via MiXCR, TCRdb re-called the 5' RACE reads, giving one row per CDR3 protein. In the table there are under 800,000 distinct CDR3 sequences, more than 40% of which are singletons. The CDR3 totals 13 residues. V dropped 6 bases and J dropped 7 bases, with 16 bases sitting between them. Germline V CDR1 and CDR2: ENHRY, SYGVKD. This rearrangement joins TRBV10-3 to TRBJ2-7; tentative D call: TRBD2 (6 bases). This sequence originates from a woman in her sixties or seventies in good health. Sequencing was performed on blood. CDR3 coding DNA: TGTGCCATCAGCGAAGGGACTCCCTGGGAGCAGTACTTC. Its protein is CAISEGTPWEQYF.